This T cell receptor beta chain was recovered during a study of T cell clonality in common variable immunodeficiency. Points from the study as a whole: Compared with healthy controls, CVID subjects showed increased TCRbeta clonality, mostly in about a third.

Per the germline V gene, CDR1 is SNHLY and CDR2 is FYNNEI. The CDR3 extends over 14 amino acids. Trimming cost V 8 bases and J 1 base; bases outside gene matches: 2. This clone was observed many times. What it binds is unknown. The observed sequence ends 3 residues before the CDR3 terminus, with the missing tail filled in from the germline J gene. Profiled with immunoSEQ multiplex PCR; TCRdb holds only in-frame clones, not every one. The profile covers tens of thousands of clones, none occurring a single time. Sequenced input: peripheral blood mononuclear cells. This clonotype was obtained from a person between 18 and 75 years old in good health. The gene calls are TRBV2 and TRBJ2-3; the match to TRBD2 covers 11 bases. The CDR3 loop reads CASQTSGGTDTQYF. CDR3 bases read: TGTGCCAGCCAGACTAGCGGGGGCACAGATACG.